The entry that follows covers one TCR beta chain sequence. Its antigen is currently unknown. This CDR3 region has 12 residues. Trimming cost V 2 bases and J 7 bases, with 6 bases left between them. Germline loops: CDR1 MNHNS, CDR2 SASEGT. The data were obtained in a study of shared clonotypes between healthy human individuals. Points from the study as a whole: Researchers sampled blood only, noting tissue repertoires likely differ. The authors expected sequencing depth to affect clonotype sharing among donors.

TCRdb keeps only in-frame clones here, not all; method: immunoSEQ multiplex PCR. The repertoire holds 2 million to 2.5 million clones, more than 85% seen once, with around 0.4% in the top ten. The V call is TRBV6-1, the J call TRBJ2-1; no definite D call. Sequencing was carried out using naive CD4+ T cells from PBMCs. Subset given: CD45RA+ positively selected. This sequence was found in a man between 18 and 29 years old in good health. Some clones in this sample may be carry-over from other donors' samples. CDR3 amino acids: CASSEKGNEQFF. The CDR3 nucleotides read TGTGCCAGCAGTGAAAAGGGTAATGAGCAGTTCTTC.